The TCR beta chain described here comes from a study of shared clonotypes between healthy human individuals. Overall study: Three plates were used per donor for CD4 naive, three for CD4 memory, two for CD8 naive and one for CD8 memory. Broader study findings: It was anticipated that sequencing depth would influence how many clonotypes donors shared.

For every subset, genomic DNA was evenly distributed across several immunoSEQ plates. Using immunoSEQ multiplex PCR, the repertoire was profiled, and TCRdb retains in-frame clones only, with some absent. The table records millions of clones, around 96% of them present only once. Naive CD8 cells lacked CD45RO and underwent positive selection for CCR7, leaving out terminally differentiated effector memory CD45RA+ cells. Among the donors, all were Caucasian adults who lived in Nashville, Tennessee. In regard to this clone: What it binds is unknown. This same CDR3 is encoded by further DNA sequences in the sample.

Trimming pared 5 bases from V and 2 bases from J, leaving 10 bases between. CDR1 and CDR2 (germline): MDHEN, SYDVKM. The CDR3 extends over 13 amino acids. The sequence was collected from a young man in good health. The material sequenced was naive CD8+ T cells sorted from blood. This chain joins TRBV28 and TRBJ2-7, with D unresolved. The CDR3 spells CASSLIGTYEQYF. For the CDR3, the DNA is TGTGCCAGCAGTCTCATCGGTACCTACGAGCAGTACTTC.